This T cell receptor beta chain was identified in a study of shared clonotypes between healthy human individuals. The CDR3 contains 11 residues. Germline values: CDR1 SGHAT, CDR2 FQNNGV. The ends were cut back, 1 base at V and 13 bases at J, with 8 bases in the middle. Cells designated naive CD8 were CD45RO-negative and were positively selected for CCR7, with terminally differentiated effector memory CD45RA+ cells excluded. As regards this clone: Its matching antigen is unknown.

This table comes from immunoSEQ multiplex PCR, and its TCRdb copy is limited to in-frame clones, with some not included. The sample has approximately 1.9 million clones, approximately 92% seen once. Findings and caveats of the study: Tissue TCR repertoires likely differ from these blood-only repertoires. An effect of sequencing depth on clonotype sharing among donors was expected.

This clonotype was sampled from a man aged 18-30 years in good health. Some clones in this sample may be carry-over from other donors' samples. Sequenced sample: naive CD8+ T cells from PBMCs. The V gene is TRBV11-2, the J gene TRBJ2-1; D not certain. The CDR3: CASSLGPVQFF. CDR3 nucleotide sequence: TGTGCCAGCAGCTTAGGGCCGGTCCAGTTCTTC.